The rows below give T cell receptor beta chains drawn from one sample of a study of glioma-infiltrating T cells. Via MiXCR, TCRdb re-called the multiplex PCR reads, giving one row per CDR3 protein. The sample comprises about 45,000 distinct CDR3 sequences, 20% to 25% of which are singletons, and almost 6.5% rests with the top ten. Sequencing input: glioma tissue, nonneoplastic brain tissue, or PBMCs (not recorded which). Source of these receptors: a human donor with low-grade glioma or glioblastoma, undergoing nonglioma brain surgery, or in good health (not recorded which). The CDR3 runs from the conserved cysteine through the conserved F or W. The D gene is left open where the match is weak. The size field is filled for only some rows; it gives once, few, many or a size class.

D gene	V gene	J gene	clone size	CDR3 DNA	CDR3 protein
TRBD1	TRBV5-1	TRBJ1-6	once	TGCGCCAGCAGCTTGACAGGGGCGGGCTATAATTCACCCCTCCACTTT	CASSLTGAGYNSPLHF
-	TRBV5-1	TRBJ2-1	few	TGCGCCAGCAGCCCCAGAGGGACCCACAATGAGCAGTTCTTC	CASSPRGTHNEQFF
-	TRBV28	TRBJ1-1	many	TGTGCCAGCAGGTTGGGTCCGGGAGCTTTCTTT	CASRLGPGAFF
-	TRBV6-2/TRBV6-3	TRBJ1-1	medium-sized	TGTGCAGCTGGGAGTTGGACTGAAGCTTTCTTT	CAAGSWTEAFF
-	TRBV2	TRBJ1-2	many	TGTGCCAGCAGTGTGAACCCGACATATGGCTACACCTTC	CASSVNPTYGYTF
-	TRBV12-3/TRBV12-4	TRBJ1-5	many	TGTGCCAGCAGTTTAGTGAGCGGTAGCAATCAGCCCCAGCATTTT	CASSLVSGSNQPQHF
-	TRBV6-1	TRBJ1-1	many	TGTGCCAGCAGTGGATTAGAAGCTTTCTTT	CASSGLEAFF
-	TRBV4-1	TRBJ1-2	-	TGCGTCAGCAGCCCGTCTAGCGCAGGGTCTAGCTATGGCTACACCTTC	CVSSPSSAGSSYGYTF
-	TRBV2	TRBJ1-2	many	TGTGCCAGCAGTGAACAGGCCTATGGCTACACCTTC	CASSEQAYGYTF
TRBD2	TRBV10-3	TRBJ2-1	few	TGTGCCATCAGTGAGTCGACCGGACTAGCGGATTCCTTCAATGAGCAGTTCTTC	CAISESTGLADSFNEQFF
-	TRBV18	TRBJ1-2	many	TGTGCCAGCTCATCCCGGGACCGAGGACGAGGCTACACCTTC	CASSSRDRGRGYTF
TRBD2	TRBV20-1	TRBJ2-3	many	TGCAGTGCTAGACGCCGGGAGGGGGTTTCAGATACGCAGTATTTT	CSARRREGVSDTQYF
TRBD1	TRBV28	TRBJ2-3	many	TGTGCCAGCAGTTTGGGACAGGGATTTGATACGCAGTATTTT	CASSLGQGFDTQYF
TRBD1	TRBV6-1	TRBJ2-7	many	TGTGCCAGCAGTCCCGGGACAGGGGGTTCCTACGAGCAGTACTTC	CASSPGTGGSYEQYF
-	TRBV7-9	TRBJ2-5	many	TGTGCCAGCAGCTTAGTTGCGACCCAAGAGACCCAGTACTTC	CASSLVATQETQYF
-	TRBV4-1	TRBJ2-3	many	TGCGCCAGCAGCCGAGTGGGGGGCGGGGGTACGCAGTATTTT	CASSRVGGGGTQYF
TRBD1	TRBV6-2/TRBV6-3	TRBJ1-1	many	TGTGCCAGCAGTTACCCCAGGGGGTCGAACACTGAAGCTTTCTTT	CASSYPRGSNTEAFF
-	TRBV3-1	TRBJ1-6	many	TGTGCCAGCAGCCCGGACAGTCCGAATTCACCCCTCCACTTT	CASSPDSPNSPLHF
TRBD1	TRBV20-1	TRBJ1-5	many	TGCAGTGCTAGAGCTGGGACAGGGAACTTCAATCAGCCCCAGCATTTT	CSARAGTGNFNQPQHF
-	TRBV14	TRBJ1-6	many	TGTGCCAGCAGCCCCCGCGGGTTT	CASSPRGF
TRBD2	TRBV29-1	TRBJ2-1	few	TGCAGCGTTGACAGGAATAGCGGGGGATACAATGAGCAGTTCTTC	CSVDRNSGGYNEQFF
-	TRBV7-9	TRBJ2-7	many	TGTGCCAGCAGCTTAGCCAAGGACATAGACTACGAGCAGTACTTC	CASSLAKDIDYEQYF
-	TRBV20-1	TRBJ2-7	medium-sized	TGCAGTGCTACCAGGGGTGGCGAGCAGTACTTC	CSATRGGEQYF
TRBD2	TRBV27	TRBJ2-7	-	TGTGTTAGCAGTTTAGTCCCCCCCATCTCGACTAGCGGCTACGAGCAGTACTTC	CVSSLVPPISTSGYEQYF
-	TRBV5-1	TRBJ2-5	-	TGCGCCAGCAGCCGTATTCCAGGGACTGAAGAGACCCAGTACTTC	CASSRIPGTEETQYF
-	TRBV20-1	TRBJ2-3	many	TGCAGTGCTAGACAGCAGGTAGCGAGAATCACAGATACGCAGTATTTT	CSARQQVARITDTQYF